Listed below are T cell receptor beta chains from one sample, sequenced in a study of CD8 T cells in ankylosing spondylitis. TCRdb passed the 5' RACE reads through MiXCR, listing each CDR3 protein once. The sample gives about 270,000 distinct CDR3 sequences, around 32% of which show up once; 3.5% to 4.5% is in the top ten. The specimen was blood, either unsorted or a sorted T cell fraction (not recorded which). The source is a male donor with ankylosing spondylitis or in good health (not recorded which). CDR3s include the opening cysteine and the closing phenylalanine or tryptophan. The D gene is left open where the match is weak. Size tells how often a clone was seen (once, few, many) or the class of an expanded clone, and some rows leave it out.

size	V	J	D	CDR3	DNA
.	TRBV28	TRBJ2-7	.	CASSRTPNYEQYF	TGTGCCAGCAGCCGGACACCTAACTACGAGCAGTACTTC
.	TRBV3-1	TRBJ2-3	TRBD2	CASSFSGASDTQYF	TGTGCCAGCAGCTTTAGCGGGGCCTCAGATACGCAGTATTTT
few	TRBV18	TRBJ2-1	TRBD2	CASSLTTSGGRNEQFF	TGTGCCAGCTCACTAACGACTAGCGGGGGCAGGAATGAGCAGTTCTTC
few	TRBV20-1	TRBJ1-2	TRBD1	CSARSGTGGSGYTF	TGCAGTGCTAGATCCGGGACAGGGGGCTCTGGCTACACCTTC
few	TRBV20-1	TRBJ2-3	TRBD2	CSAPSGGTTDTQYF	TGCAGTGCTCCTAGCGGGGGGACCACAGATACGCAGTATTTT
.	TRBV29-1	TRBJ2-2	.	CSVEQNTGELFF	TGCAGCGTTGAGCAGAACACCGGGGAGCTGTTTTTT
many	TRBV6-5	TRBJ1-1	.	CASSYSRMNTEAFF	TGTGCCAGCAGTTACTCGCGGATGAACACTGAAGCTTTCTTT
.	TRBV7-8	TRBJ2-3	.	CASMPGGTDTQYF	TGTGCCAGCATGCCAGGGGGCACAGATACGCAGTATTTT
.	TRBV3-1	TRBJ2-4	TRBD2	CASSPGGLAKNIQYF	TGTGCCAGCAGCCCGGGGGGACTAGCCAAAAACATTCAGTACTTC
.	TRBV3-1	TRBJ2-2	.	CASSQGPGQPLNTGELFF	TGTGCCAGCAGCCAAGGCCCGGGTCAGCCTCTAAACACCGGGGAGCTGTTTTTT
few	TRBV20-1	TRBJ1-1	.	CSAREGAPGTEAFF	TGCAGTGCTAGAGAGGGGGCGCCCGGCACTGAAGCTTTCTTT
.	TRBV12-3/TRBV12-4	TRBJ2-1	.	CASSFFGTPREQFF	TGTGCCAGCAGTTTTTTTGGAACCCCTCGAGAGCAGTTCTTC
few	TRBV5-6	TRBJ1-2	.	CASSLRRVGGYTF	TGTGCCAGCAGCTTGCGCAGGGTCGGTGGCTACACCTTC
few	TRBV20-1	TRBJ2-1	TRBD2	CSAEETSGGVREQFF	TGCAGTGCGGAGGAAACTAGCGGGGGGGTCCGTGAGCAGTTCTTC
.	TRBV10-3	TRBJ1-1	.	CAIRGVYGTEAFF	TGTGCCATCAGGGGGGTCTATGGGACTGAAGCTTTCTTT
.	TRBV27	TRBJ2-3	.	CASSPSETVARDTQYF	TGTGCCAGCAGTCCATCCGAGACGGTAGCCCGAGATACGCAGTATTTT
.	TRBV28	TRBJ2-1	.	CASSLSRNEQFF	TGTGCCAGCAGTTTGTCCAGGAATGAGCAGTTCTTC
.	TRBV12-3/TRBV12-4	TRBJ2-4	.	CASSSGRENIQYF	TGTGCCAGCAGCTCCGGACGGGAAAACATTCAGTACTTC
few	TRBV6-1	TRBJ1-5	TRBD1	CASSLNRGWSQPQHF	TGTGCCAGCAGCCTAAACAGGGGCTGGAGTCAGCCCCAGCATTTT
.	TRBV20-1	TRBJ2-7	.	CSAPRGPTYEQYF	TGCAGTGCCCCAAGGGGCCCCACCTACGAGCAGTACTTC
.	TRBV7-9	TRBJ1-4	.	CASSLFKDRGEKLFF	TGTGCCAGCAGCTTATTTAAGGATAGGGGTGAAAAACTGTTTTTT
few	TRBV29-1	TRBJ2-1	.	CSVEDRGTVYNEQFF	TGCAGCGTTGAAGATCGGGGGACGGTATACAATGAGCAGTTCTTC
.	TRBV7-2	TRBJ1-2	.	CASSFAGYGYTF	TGTGCCAGCAGCTTTGCGGGGTATGGCTACACCTTC
many	TRBV12-3/TRBV12-4	TRBJ1-1	.	CASSLDPENTEAFF	TGTGCCAGCAGTTTGGATCCAGAAAACACTGAAGCTTTCTTT
.	TRBV5-5	TRBJ2-7	.	CASSWAAREQYF	TGTGCCAGCAGCTGGGCAGCTAGGGAGCAGTACTTC
.	TRBV20-1	TRBJ2-7	.	CSARPSLGLSYEQYF	TGCAGTGCTAGGCCGTCCCTGGGCCTCTCCTACGAGCAGTACTTC
.	TRBV5-1	TRBJ2-3	TRBD2	CASSLEGLAGRTDTQYF	TGCGCCAGCAGCTTGGAGGGACTAGCGGGCCGGACAGATACGCAGTATTTT
few	TRBV7-9	TRBJ2-1	TRBD1	CASSFAGQGGEQFF	TGTGCCAGCAGCTTCGCAGGACAGGGTGGTGAGCAGTTCTTC
once	TRBV5-1	TRBJ1-2	TRBD1	CASSRTGPNYGYTF	TGCGCCAGCAGCCGGACAGGACCCAACTATGGCTACACCTTC
few	TRBV20-1	TRBJ1-3	TRBD1	CSARDGTARGRGNTIYF	TGCAGTGCTAGAGATGGGACTGCCAGGGGGAGAGGGAACACCATATATTTT
.	TRBV20-1	TRBJ2-3	TRBD1	CSARETGGNDTQYF	TGCAGTGCTAGGGAGACAGGGGGTAATGATACGCAGTATTTT
.	TRBV20-1	TRBJ2-1	TRBD2	CSARDPGGPRNNEQFF	TGCAGTGCTAGAGATCCGGGGGGGCCGAGAAACAATGAGCAGTTCTTC
many	TRBV20-1	TRBJ2-7	.	CSALQPPLREQYF	TGCAGTGCGCTACAACCCCCTCTACGCGAGCAGTACTTC
few	TRBV12-3/TRBV12-4	TRBJ2-2	.	CASSPNEGELFF	TGTGCCAGCAGTCCCAACGAGGGGGAGCTGTTTTTT
.	TRBV10-1	TRBJ2-4	TRBD1	CASSEDRGKYHIQYF	TGCGCCAGCAGCGAGGACAGGGGGAAATATCACATTCAGTACTTC
few	TRBV5-1	TRBJ2-7	TRBD2	CASSLTGGGYEQYF	TGCGCCAGCAGCTTGACCGGCGGGGGCTACGAGCAGTACTTC
few	TRBV29-1	TRBJ2-1	.	CSVHGSSYNEQFF	TGCAGCGTTCACGGCAGCTCCTACAATGAGCAGTTCTTC